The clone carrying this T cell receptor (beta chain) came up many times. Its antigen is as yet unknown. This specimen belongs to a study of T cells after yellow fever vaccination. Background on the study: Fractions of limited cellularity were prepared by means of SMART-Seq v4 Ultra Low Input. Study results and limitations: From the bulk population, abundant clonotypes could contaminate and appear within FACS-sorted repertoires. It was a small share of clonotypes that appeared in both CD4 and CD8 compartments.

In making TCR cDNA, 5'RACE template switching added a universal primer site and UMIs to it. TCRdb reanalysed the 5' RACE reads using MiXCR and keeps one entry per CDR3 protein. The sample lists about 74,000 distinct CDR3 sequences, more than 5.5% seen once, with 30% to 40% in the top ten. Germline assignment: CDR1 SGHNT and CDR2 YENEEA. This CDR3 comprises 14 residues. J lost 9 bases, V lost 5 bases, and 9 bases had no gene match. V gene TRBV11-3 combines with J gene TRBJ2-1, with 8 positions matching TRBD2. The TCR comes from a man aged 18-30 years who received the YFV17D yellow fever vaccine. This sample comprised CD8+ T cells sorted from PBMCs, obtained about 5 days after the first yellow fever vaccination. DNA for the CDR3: TGTGCCAGCAGCCTCGGGGGGGGGCCCAGTGAGCAGTTCTTC. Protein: CASSLGGGPSEQFF.